A selection of T cell receptor beta chains follows, all from one sample in a study of human T cells and chemical hapten exposure. TCRdb ran MiXCR on the RACE reads and lists one entry per CDR3 protein. The table includes approximately 90,000 distinct CDR3 sequences, about 10% detected once. The sequences come from whole blood, collected in connection with sensitization to the hapten diphenylcyclopropenone (DPC). The receptors derive from a man aged 35 to 55 with alopecia areata. Some clones in this sample may be carry-over from other donors' samples. The CDR3 runs from the conserved cysteine through the conserved F or W. A D gene is named only where the DNA matches it firmly. Expanded clones are given a class, and other clones once, few, many or no size at all.

d_call: TRBD2
clone_size: few
j_call: TRBJ2-2
v_call: TRBV7-2
cdr3_aa: CASSLYLAGASLGELFF
cdr3_nt: TGTGCCAGCAGCCTTTATCTAGCGGGAGCTTCCCTCGGGGAGCTGTTTTTT

d_call: -
clone_size: once
j_call: TRBJ2-4
v_call: TRBV28
cdr3_aa: CASTPAQGTKNIQYF
cdr3_nt: TGTGCCAGCACCCCGGCCCAGGGAACCAAAAACATTCAGTACTTC

d_call: -
clone_size: -
j_call: TRBJ2-3
v_call: TRBV18
cdr3_aa: CASSPPNSLTDTQYF
cdr3_nt: TGTGCCAGCTCACCACCGAACAGCCTCACAGATACGCAGTATTTT

d_call: -
clone_size: -
j_call: TRBJ2-6
v_call: TRBV7-8
cdr3_aa: CASSPEPGLGPGANVLTF
cdr3_nt: TGTGCCAGCAGCCCGGAACCGGGACTCGGACCCGGGGCCAACGTCCTGACTTTC

d_call: -
clone_size: many
j_call: TRBJ1-5
v_call: TRBV12-3/TRBV12-4
cdr3_aa: CASSSGLRSNQPQHF
cdr3_nt: TGTGCCAGCAGTTCCGGCTTGAGGAGCAATCAGCCCCAGCATTTT

d_call: TRBD2
clone_size: few
j_call: TRBJ2-5
v_call: TRBV3-1
cdr3_aa: CASSEEGLAETQYF
cdr3_nt: TGTGCCAGCAGCGAAGAGGGACTAGCGGAGACCCAGTACTTC

d_call: -
clone_size: few
j_call: TRBJ1-5
v_call: TRBV5-1
cdr3_aa: CASSLSGLGQPQHF
cdr3_nt: TGCGCCAGCAGCTTGAGCGGGTTGGGTCAGCCCCAGCATTTT

d_call: -
clone_size: few
j_call: TRBJ1-1
v_call: TRBV9
cdr3_aa: CASSVVSEAFF
cdr3_nt: TGTGCCAGCAGCGTAGTGTCTGAAGCTTTCTTT

d_call: -
clone_size: few
j_call: TRBJ2-3
v_call: TRBV24-1
cdr3_aa: CATSDPLSDQDTDTQYF
cdr3_nt: TGTGCCACCAGTGATCCCCTTAGCGACCAAGATACAGATACGCAGTATTTT

d_call: -
clone_size: -
j_call: TRBJ1-1
v_call: TRBV12-3/TRBV12-4
cdr3_aa: CASSWDNGNTEAFF
cdr3_nt: TGTGCCAGCAGTTGGGACAACGGGAACACTGAAGCTTTCTTT

d_call: -
clone_size: many
j_call: TRBJ1-5
v_call: TRBV28
cdr3_aa: CASTGGNSNQPQHF
cdr3_nt: TGTGCCAGCACCGGGGGGAATAGCAATCAGCCCCAGCATTTT

d_call: -
clone_size: -
j_call: TRBJ1-4
v_call: TRBV28
cdr3_aa: CASSVGTSNEKLFF
cdr3_nt: TGTGCCAGCAGCGTCGGGACGTCTAATGAAAAACTGTTTTTT

d_call: TRBD1
clone_size: few
j_call: TRBJ1-1
v_call: TRBV7-2
cdr3_aa: CASSRGQGGNTEAFF
cdr3_nt: TGTGCCAGCAGCCGGGGACAGGGGGGGAACACTGAAGCTTTCTTT

d_call: -
clone_size: many
j_call: TRBJ1-1
v_call: TRBV21-1
cdr3_aa: CASSKAATGGVTEAFF
cdr3_nt: TGTGCCAGCAGCAAAGCAGCGACAGGGGGTGTCACTGAAGCTTTCTTT

d_call: -
clone_size: few
j_call: TRBJ1-2
v_call: TRBV14
cdr3_aa: CASSQENYGYTF
cdr3_nt: TGTGCCAGCAGCCAAGAAAACTATGGCTACACCTTC

d_call: TRBD1
clone_size: many
j_call: TRBJ1-2
v_call: TRBV28
cdr3_aa: CASSLMGQGYGYTF
cdr3_nt: TGTGCCAGCAGTTTAATGGGACAGGGTTACGGCTACACCTTC